The clone carrying this T cell receptor beta chain was observed a few times. Antigen specificity is unknown. The data were taken from a study of OX40 agonist ivuxolimab in advanced cancers. Overall study context: Patients were dosed with the agonistic anti-OX40 (CD134) antibody ivuxolimab. Ivuxolimab, which patients received intravenously every 2 weeks, was dosed at 0.01 to 10 mg/kg.

V dropped 4 bases and J dropped 2 bases, with 9 bases sitting between them. CDR3 length: 13 amino acids. CDR1 MNHNS and CDR2 SASEGT come from the germline V gene. Assay used: immunoSEQ multiplex PCR; TCRdb lists only in-frame clones, some missing. Among roughly 7,000 clones listed, nearly 75% were seen once. Findings and caveats of the study: Clonal expansion was seen in CD4+ and CD8+ blood T cells by week 6 at 0.1 to 3.0 mg/kg.

V is TRBV6-1 and J is TRBJ2-7; D perhaps matches TRBD2 (6 bases). The specimen was CD4+ or CD8+ T cells sorted from blood, collected in a trial of the OX40 agonist ivuxolimab. The receptor was isolated from an adult with an advanced solid tumor such as melanoma, head and neck, liver or kidney cancer. DNA for the CDR3: TGTGCCAGCAGTGGGGGGGAGACCTACGAGCAGTACTTC. This sequence encodes CASSGGETYEQYF.